This T cell receptor (beta chain) was captured in a study of blood T cell repertoires in COVID-19. Study context: Donors in the United States, Italy and Spain gave samples during acute or convalescent COVID-19. Sources were T cells, B-cell-depleted T cells, or PBMCs; the material itself was cDNA or gDNA.

In the original processing: The assay estimated nucleated cells by amplifying reference gene primers. Produced via immunoSEQ multiplex PCR; TCRdb's table is partial and in-frame only. The D gene and trimming were derived from the DNA, and the V and J assignments and clone size from that table. The sample lists about 91,000 clones, roughly four fifths occurring once. This CDR3 has 16 residues. The V end lost 1 base, the J end lost 1 base, and 10 bases lay between the germline ends. The germline gives CDR1 SGHVS, CDR2 FNYEAQ. The sequencing input was peripheral blood. The source is a man aged 45-60 years with active or convalescent COVID-19. V usage is TRBV7-6 and J usage is TRBJ2-2; possible D gene TRBD2, 6 bases. CDR3 nucleotides: TGTGCCAGCAGCTTAGGGGCTAGCGAGAACACCGGGGAGCTGTTTTTT. Residues: CASSLGASENTGELFF.